The 21 T cell receptor beta chains below were found in one sample sequenced in a study of blood T cell repertoires in COVID-19. Measured with immunoSEQ multiplex PCR; TCRdb has only the in-frame clones, and not every one. The table shows approximately 38,000 clones, with about four fifths occurring only once. The specimen was peripheral blood. Source of these receptors: a human donor with acute or convalescent COVID-19. The donor label of this sample is uncertain.

Details on this clone: The identical CDR3 is also encoded by other nucleotide sequences in the sample. The V gene is TRBV6-6, the J gene TRBJ1-1; 8 bases fit TRBD1. The CDR3 runs to 14 residues. Germline V gene lookup returns CDR1 MNHNY and CDR2 SVGAGI (reference sequence). V gave up 2 bases and J gave up 5 bases; unmatched junction bases: 4. The CDR3 reads CASSYQGAGTEAFF. CDR3 nucleotide sequence: TGTGCCAGCAGTTACCAGGGGGCGGGAACTGAAGCTTTCTTT.

The chain joins TRBV3-1 (or the pseudogene TRBV3-2) to TRBJ2-5; 11 nucleotides align to TRBD2. CDR3 length: 18 residues. Germline V gene data show CDR1 as LGHDT and CDR2 as YNNKEL (reference sequence). Unmatched junction bases numbered 14, after V lost 4 bases and J lost 4 bases. CDR3 DNA sequence: TGTGCCAGCAGCCTATTAGTTAGCGGGAGGGCCCATGGAGAGACCCAGTACTTC. Protein: CASSLLVSGRAHGETQYF.

This clone was counted a few times. This chain uses TRBV6-6 with TRBJ1-1; weak D call: TRBD1 (5 bases). CDR3 length equals 11 residues. The V gene lost 11 bases and the J gene lost 4 bases, with 11 bases spanning the gap. Germline V gene lookup returns CDR1 MNHNY and CDR2 SVGAGI (reference sequence). CDR3 sequence (DNA): TGTGCCCTATGGGGGGGCACTGAAGCTTTCTTT. Its protein product is CALWGGTEAFF.

In its sample, this clone was seen a few times. The rearrangement links TRBV19 to TRBJ2-1; 7 bases match TRBD2. Unmatched junction bases numbered 13, after V lost 6 bases and J lost 2 bases. Per germline, CDR1 LNHDA and CDR2 SQIVND (reference sequence). The CDR3 has 17 residues. The chain's CDR3 is CASRALVGLEAYNEQFF. In DNA, the CDR3 is TGTGCCAGTAGGGCATTAGTCGGACTAGAGGCCTACAATGAGCAGTTCTTC. The whole variable domain, remainder taken from reference TRBV19 and TRBJ2-1, is DGGITQSPKYLFRKEGQNVTLSCEQNLNHDAMYWYRQDPGQGLRLIYYSQIVNDFQKGDIAEGYSVSREKKESFPLTVTSAQKNPTAFYLCASRALVGLEAYNEQFFGPGTRLTVL.

The chain links TRBV5-4 to TRBJ2-1; 10 positions match TRBD2. The V gene's germline CDR1 is SGHNT and CDR2 YYREEE (reference sequence). The junction had 5 bases not matched to a gene; V was cut back by 4 bases and J by 4 bases. The CDR3 has 15 amino acids. CDR3 protein: CASSLLAGGYNEQFF. The CDR3 DNA sequence: TGTGCCAGCAGCCTCTTAGCGGGGGGATACAATGAGCAGTTCTTC.

The V gene is TRBV7-3, the J gene TRBJ2-3, with 10 bases aligning to TRBD2. This CDR3 is built from 16 residues. Germline V gene lookup returns CDR1 SGHTA and CDR2 FQGTGA. The V and J ends lost 2 bases and 4 bases, in that order; junction bases with no gene match: 6. CDR3 protein: CASSLSSGGAADTQYF. The CDR3 DNA reads as TGTGCCAGCAGCTTATCCAGCGGGGGGGCTGCAGATACGCAGTATTTT.

The J gene is TRBJ2-5, the V gene TRBV5-1; possibly TRBD1 for D (5 bases). In germline, CDR1 is SGHRS, CDR2 YFSETQ. The CDR3 contains 14 residues. Trimming pared 2 bases from V and 2 bases from J, leaving 10 bases between. The chain's CDR3 is CASSFGALQETQYF. The CDR3 DNA is TGCGCCAGCAGCTTTGGGGCTCTTCAAGAGACCCAGTACTTC. The full variable domain, with the rest looked up from reference TRBV5-1 and TRBJ2-5, is KAGVTQTPRYLIKTRGQQVTLSCSPISGHRSVSWYQQTPGQGLQFLFEYFSETQRNKGNFPGRFSGRQFSNSRSEMNVSTLELGDSALYLCASSFGALQETQYFGPGTRLLVL.

The rearrangement uses TRBV11-3 and TRBJ1-3; TRBD1 is a possible D gene (6 bases). CDR3 length: 13 amino acids. V lost 6 bases, J lost 4 bases, and 10 bases lay in between. Per germline, CDR1 SGHNT and CDR2 YENEEA. The CDR3 sequence: CASSRTVGNTIYF. The CDR3 bases are TGTGCCAGCAGTCGGACAGTCGGAAACACCATATATTTT.

The chain couples TRBV10-3 to TRBJ1-2; 8 bases align to TRBD1. With V trimmed by 0 bases and J by 8 bases, 11 bases remained unmatched. This CDR3 has 16 amino acids. Germline CDR1 and CDR2: ENHRY and SYGVKD. The CDR3 reads CAISESGQGGIRGYTF. In nucleotides, the CDR3 is TGTGCCATCAGTGAGTCCGGACAGGGAGGAATCCGCGGCTACACCTTC.

The chain combines TRBV7-2 with TRBJ2-7; 15 bases match TRBD2. Germline CDR1 reads SGHTA; CDR2 reads FQGNSA. The CDR3 has 18 amino acids. V shed 5 bases and J 0 bases; nucleotides not matched to a gene: 8. CDR3: CASSPEGLAGGRSYEQYF. CDR3 sequence (DNA): TGTGCCAGCAGCCCGGAGGGACTAGCGGGGGGACGCTCCTACGAGCAGTACTTC.

Here the CDR3 DNA reads TGTGCCTGGATCGAACTAGATACGCAGTATTTT. Translation: CAWIELDTQYF. The V and J genes are TRBV30 and TRBJ2-3; no clear D gene. CDR3 size: 11 residues. Trimming left V 4 bases short and J 5 bases short, with 7 bases between. Per germline, CDR1 GTSNPN and CDR2 SVGIG (reference sequence).

The CDR3 nucleotides are TGTGCCACCAGCAGCGAACGGACAGGGGACGGGGAGCTGTTTTTT. Its translation is CATSSERTGDGELFF. The chain combines TRBV15 with TRBJ2-2; 9 bases agree with TRBD1. The CDR3 length is 15 residues. CDR1 and CDR2 from the germline V gene are LNHNV and YYDKDF (reference sequence). Trimming at V came to 3 bases and at J to 7 bases, leaving 6 bases not matched to a gene.

The chain has TRBV4-1 and TRBJ1-2; 8 bases fit TRBD1. V shed 1 base, J shed 5 bases, and the junction held 6 bases outside the gene matches. Germline loops: CDR1 MGHRA, CDR2 YSYEKL. The CDR3 runs to 15 residues. Here the CDR3 reads CASSQAGTGRYGYTF. The DNA of the CDR3 is TGCGCCAGCAGCCAAGCAGGGACAGGACGTTATGGCTACACCTTC.

The rearrangement joins TRBV5-5 to TRBJ1-2, with 7 bases identical to TRBD1. V shed 4 bases and J 0 bases; nucleotides not matched to a gene: 12. The V gene's germline CDR1 is SGHKS and CDR2 YYEKEE (reference sequence). The length of the CDR3 is 17 residues. This chain's CDR3 is CASSRPGTEDPNYGYTF. The DNA of the CDR3 is TGTGCCAGCAGCCGACCCGGGACAGAGGACCCTAACTATGGCTACACCTTC.

The chain combines TRBV7-8 with TRBJ2-5; 10 bases are a match to TRBD1. The CDR3 length is 15 residues. Germline values: CDR1 SGHVS, CDR2 FQNEAQ. V lost 4 bases and J lost 4; bases outside the gene matches: 6. DNA for the CDR3: TGTGCCAGCAGCTCCGGGACAGGGGAGACAGAGACCCAGTACTTC. It yields the protein CASSSGTGETETQYF.

This chain connects TRBV6-5 to TRBJ2-2; 12 nucleotides align to TRBD2. The CDR3 is 14 amino acids. V shed 6 bases, J shed 8 bases, and the junction held 4 bases outside the gene matches. CDR1 is MNHEY and CDR2 is SVGAGI in the germline V gene. This chain's CDR3 is CASSLAGGPGELFF. The CDR3 DNA follows: TGTGCCAGCAGCCTAGCGGGGGGGCCAGGGGAGCTGTTTTTT.

The chain combines TRBV11-2 with TRBJ2-1; TRBD2 matches at 8 bases. Looked up from germline, CDR1 is SGHAT and CDR2 is FQNNGV. Trimming cost V 0 bases and J 6 bases; bases outside gene matches: 4. The CDR3 has 15 amino acids. CDR3 in DNA: TGTGCCAGCAGCTTAGATGCGGGGGGTGTCAATGAGCAGTTCTTC. It is translated as CASSLDAGGVNEQFF.

CDR3 DNA: TGTGCCAGCAGCGTAGGGGACAGGAGACCCGAAGCTTTCTTT. Protein product: CASSVGDRRPEAFF. This chain uses TRBV9 with TRBJ1-1; 8 bases align to TRBD1. CDR3 size: 14 residues. Looked up from germline, CDR1 is SGDLS and CDR2 is YYNGEE. The trim removed 0 bases at V and 8 bases at J, leaving 6 bases unmatched.

This rearrangement joins TRBV18 to TRBJ1-5; possibly TRBD1 for D (5 bases). The CDR3 has 16 residues. Germline assignment: CDR1 KGHSH and CDR2 LQKENI. With 2 bases removed from V and 2 bases from J, the gap between germline ends came to 13 bases. The CDR3: CASSPVPEQGNQPQHF. In DNA form, the CDR3 reads TGTGCCAGCTCACCAGTCCCCGAACAGGGCAATCAGCCCCAGCATTTT.

J is TRBJ1-6 and V is TRBV5-8; D gene unclear. Per the germline V gene, CDR1 is SGHTS and CDR2 is YDEGEE. The CDR3 totals 14 residues. Trimming took 0 bases from V and 6 from J, leaving 7 bases between them. CDR3 DNA: TGTGCCAGCAGCTTGGGGCCGATTAATTCACCCCTCCACTTT. Translated: CASSLGPINSPLHF.

This clone showed up just once. V usage is TRBV5-1 and J usage is TRBJ1-5, with TRBD1 identical over 9 bases. Germline CDR1 and CDR2: SGHRS and YFSETQ. The CDR3 runs 15 residues. Trimming took 5 bases from V and 3 from J; bases not matched to a gene: 6. The CDR3 here is CASSLTGGFNQPQHF. The CDR3 DNA follows: TGCGCCAGCAGTTTAACAGGGGGCTTCAATCAGCCCCAGCATTTT.